The T cell receptor (beta chain) under discussion was sequenced for a study of cytomegalovirus exposure and HLA in healthy donors. Both 60 Vbeta primers and 13 Jbeta primers went into the PCR. Sequenced by immunoSEQ multiplex PCR; TCRdb stores in-frame clones only, minus some. Among 130,000 or so clones listed, roughly 86% were seen once. V gave up 8 bases and J gave up 2 bases; unmatched junction bases: 3. The CDR3 extends over 13 amino acids. From germline, CDR1 is LNHDA and CDR2 SQIVND (reference sequence). Turning to this clone: What it recognizes is unknown.

Whole-study results and caveats: What a later analysis showed was that several of the most significant clusters appeared linked to common viral pathogens.

This sequence originates from a man aged 18 to 29 in good health and CMV-seropositive. The specimen was PBMCs. The chain is built from TRBV19 and TRBJ2-7, with 10 bases aligning to TRBD2. The CDR3: CASSAGGPYEQYF. The CDR3, as DNA: TGTGCCAGTTCAGCGGGAGGGCCCTACGAGCAGTACTTC. Supplemented by reference TRBV19 and TRBJ2-7, the full variable domain reads DGGITQSPKYLFRKEGQNVTLSCEQNLNHDAMYWYRQDPGQGLRLIYYSQIVNDFQKGDIAEGYSVSREKKESFPLTVTSAQKNPTAFYLCASSAGGPYEQYFGPGTRLTVT.